Listed below are T cell receptor beta chains from one sample, sequenced in a study of T cell repertoires in cytomegalovirus infection. Each CDR3 protein gets one entry after TCRdb re-called the reads with MiXCR. The sample includes 310,000 or so distinct CDR3 sequences, about a quarter of them seen just once. Sequenced material: PBMCs. The receptors shown here come from a human donor in good health (CMV status not recorded). Some clones in this sample may be carry-over from other donors' samples. CDR3s include the opening cysteine and the closing phenylalanine or tryptophan. Each record gives: D gene, V gene, clone size, J gene, CDR3 DNA, CDR3 protein. The D gene is left open where the match is weak. Clone size is shown for a subset of rows, as once, few, many or a class of expanded clone.

>.|TRBV7-2|many|TRBJ2-5
TGTGCCAGCAGCCTCAACTTTGGGACCCAGTACTTC
CASSLNFGTQYF
>.|TRBV6-2/TRBV6-3|few|TRBJ2-7
TGTGCCAGCAGTTATCGGCTAGCCCCATACGAGCAGTACTTC
CASSYRLAPYEQYF
>TRBD1|TRBV11-2|.|TRBJ2-1
TGTGCCAGCAGCCCTAACAGGGGATTAGCGAATGAGCAGTTCTTC
CASSPNRGLANEQFF
>TRBD1|TRBV11-2|few|TRBJ2-7
TGTGCCAGCAGCCTACTTAGTATCAGGGGGCGGTACGAGCAGTACTTC
CASSLLSIRGRYEQYF
>TRBD2|TRBV6-2/TRBV6-3|.|TRBJ2-1
TGTGCCAGCCGAAATAGCGGGACGTTCTACAATGAGCAGTTCTTC
CASRNSGTFYNEQFF
>.|TRBV28|few|TRBJ2-2
TGTGCCAGCAGAGGGACCCTCCACACCGGGGAGCTGTTTTTT
CASRGTLHTGELFF
>.|TRBV7-2|many|TRBJ2-3
TGTGCCAGCAGCTTCAGGGGGACTAGCACAGATACGCAGTATTTT
CASSFRGTSTDTQYF
>TRBD2|TRBV18|.|TRBJ2-2
TGTGCCAGCTCACTTCGATCCCTATCTGGAGCGGGGACCGGGGAGCTGTTTTTT
CASSLRSLSGAGTGELFF
>TRBD1|TRBV15|.|TRBJ1-2
TGTGCCACCAGCCGGGGACAGCTTTTTGGCTACACCTTC
CATSRGQLFGYTF
>TRBD2|TRBV6-2/TRBV6-3|.|TRBJ2-1
TGTGCCAGCAGCTATAGCGGGGGGGCCGGCAATGAGCAGTTCTTC
CASSYSGGAGNEQFF
>.|TRBV28|few|TRBJ1-2
TGTGCCAGCAACCCCTCCGGGCCAGGGTTTGGCTACACCTTC
CASNPSGPGFGYTF
>.|TRBV2|few|TRBJ2-2
TGTGCCAGCAGTATGCAGGCTGTCACCGGGGAGCTGTTTTTT
CASSMQAVTGELFF
>.|TRBV2|few|TRBJ2-7
TGTGCCAGCAGAAACCAACCCCACGAGCAGTACTTC
CASRNQPHEQYF
>TRBD1|TRBV4-3|.|TRBJ1-2
TGCGCCAGCAGCCAAGGCCCAGGGGGACTCTATGGCTACACCTTC
CASSQGPGGLYGYTF
>TRBD1|TRBV7-9|few|TRBJ1-1
TGTGCCAGCAGCTCGCGCCAGGGGGCATGGAACACTGAAGCTTTCTTT
CASSSRQGAWNTEAFF